The T cell receptor (beta chain) described here comes from a study of blood T cell repertoires in COVID-19. Assay: immunoSEQ multiplex PCR; the TCRdb copy retains only in-frame clones and omits some. The sample lists some 30,000 clones, 90% occurring once. V lost 1 base, J lost 7 bases, and 10 bases lay in between. CDR1 and CDR2 (germline): SGHAT, FQNNGV. The CDR3 has 13 residues. The clonotype originates from a man aged 55 to 70 with active COVID-19. Material: peripheral blood. The rearrangement links TRBV11-2 to TRBJ1-2; no clear D gene. The CDR3 loop reads CASSLVAGVGYTF. DNA of the CDR3: TGTGCCAGCAGCTTAGTAGCCGGGGTTGGCTACACCTTC.